The 26 T cell receptor beta chains below come from one sample, sequenced in a study of T-cell memory formation after mild COVID-19. MiXCR was run by TCRdb on the 5' RACE reads, yielding one entry per CDR3 protein. This sample has tens of thousands of distinct CDR3 sequences, with 25% found just once. Sequencing was performed on PBMCs or a T cell subset sorted from them (not recorded which). The receptor set was obtained from a man aged 18 to 29 who had mild COVID-19 (a few samples of this study predate the infection). Cell type and time point are not known.

This clonotype came up a few times. In DNA form, the CDR3 reads TGTGCCAGCAGCGTAGCCTGGACTTCCTACAATGAGCAGTTCTTC. Residues: CASSVAWTSYNEQFF. This chain uses TRBV9 with TRBJ2-1; maybe TRBD2 (5 bases). This CDR3 comprises 15 residues. Germline V gene lookup returns CDR1 SGDLS and CDR2 YYNGEE. V shed 0 bases and J shed 1 base, with 8 bases lying between them.

This clonotype was seen a few times. The CDR3 protein is CASSQNNGPMNTEAFF. The CDR3 region has the DNA TGCGCCAGCAGCCAAAACAACGGACCCATGAACACTGAAGCTTTCTTT. V and J are TRBV4-1 and TRBJ1-1; D unclear. Germline values: CDR1 MGHRA, CDR2 YSYEKL. V was shortened by 2 bases and J by 0 bases, with 13 bases between the two germline ends. The CDR3 is 16 residues long.

This clonotype was seen a handful of times. V gene TRBV25-1 combines with J gene TRBJ1-2, with D uncertain. Germline V CDR1 and CDR2: MGHDK, SYGVNS. The CDR3 is made up of 15 amino acids. V was pared by 4 bases and J by 3 bases, with 15 bases between. The CDR3 bases are TGTGCCAGCAGTGGTACCCTCCGGTCCTACTATGGCTACACCTTC. Protein sequence: CASSGTLRSYYGYTF.

The J gene is TRBJ2-7, the V gene TRBV7-9; maybe TRBD1 (6 bases). Germline-derived CDR1 and CDR2 are SEHNR and FQNEAQ (reference sequence). V lost 6 bases, J lost 3 bases, and 9 bases lay in between. The CDR3 has 12 amino acids. The CDR3 DNA sequence: TGTGCCAGCAGAACGGACAGCTACGAGCAGTACTTC. This codes for CASRTDSYEQYF. The full variable domain, with the rest looked up from reference TRBV7-9 and TRBJ2-7, is DTGVSQNPRHKITKRGQNVTFRCDPISEHNRLYWYRQTLGQGPEFLTYFQNEAQLEKSRLLSDRFSAERPKGSFSTLEIQRTEQGDSAMYLCASRTDSYEQYFGPGTRLTVT.

The DNA of the CDR3 is TGTGCCAGCAGGGCGGCCTTTGGGAACACTGAAGCTTTCTTT. Translation: CASRAAFGNTEAFF. V and J are TRBV12-3 or TRBV12-4 and TRBJ1-1; D unclear. This CDR3 comprises 14 residues. V dropped 6 bases and J dropped 1 base, with 12 bases sitting between them.

In DNA, the CDR3 is TGTGCCACCAGCAGCGGGACAGGGAGATACGAGCAGTACTTC. It is translated as CATSSGTGRYEQYF. The rearrangement links TRBV15 to TRBJ2-7; 9 nucleotides line up with TRBD1. The CDR3 runs 14 residues. Germline V gene lookup returns CDR1 LNHNV and CDR2 YYDKDF (reference sequence). After removal of 3 bases from V and 4 bases from J, the junction contained 4 bases not matched to a gene.

The V call is TRBV3-1, the J call TRBJ2-1; 10 bases match TRBD2. The CDR3 spans 15 residues. From germline, CDR1 is LGHDT and CDR2 YNNKEL (reference sequence). Germline trimming cut 5 bases from V and 5 bases from J; bases unmatched to any gene: 6. The CDR3 coding sequence is TGTGCCAGCAGCGGCGCTAGCGGGGGAGACAATGAGCAGTTCTTC. Translated: CASSGASGGDNEQFF.

This clonotype has a handful of counts. This chain joins TRBV7-2 and TRBJ2-7; D may match TRBD1 or TRBD2 (5 bases each). Trimming pared 1 base from V and 5 bases from J, leaving 12 bases between. This CDR3 has 14 amino acids. The germline V gene has CDR1 SGHTA and CDR2 FQGNSA. CDR3 coding DNA: TGTGCCAGCAGCTTAGACGGGACCCTAGACGAGCAGTACTTC. It encodes CASSLDGTLDEQYF.

The gene calls are TRBV12-5 and TRBJ1-1, with D unclear. Germline CDR1 is LGHNT and CDR2 is FRNRAP. Trimming stripped 1 base from V and 5 bases from J, with 8 bases between. The CDR3 loop spans 13 amino acids. Here the CDR3 reads CASGLEGGTEAFF. The CDR3 coding sequence is TGTGCTAGTGGTTTGGAGGGTGGGACTGAAGCTTTCTTT.

The chain is built from TRBV12-3 or TRBV12-4 and TRBJ1-5, with D unresolved. The CDR3 has 16 amino acids. Trimming shortened V by 5 bases and J by 9 bases, and 23 bases separated the two germline ends. The CDR3 loop is CASSPTQRHYGRPQHF. For the CDR3, the DNA is TGTGCCAGCAGTCCAACCCAACGACACTACGGACGGCCCCAGCATTTT.

This clonotype occurred a few times. The chain links TRBV4-3 to TRBJ1-1; no reliable D call. The CDR3 runs 14 residues. Germline V CDR1 and CDR2: LGHNA, YSLEER. V gave up 2 bases and J gave up 2 bases, with 9 bases separating them. CDR3 bases: TGCGCCAGCAGCCAATACAGTGGAAACACTGAAGCTTTCTTT. This codes for CASSQYSGNTEAFF.

The genes are TRBV10-1 and TRBJ2-5; 7 nucleotides line up with TRBD1. Per the germline V gene, CDR1 is WNHNN and CDR2 is SYGVQD (reference sequence). The CDR3 loop spans 13 amino acids. With 6 bases clipped from V and 3 bases from J, the junction kept 4 bases outside the gene matches. This CDR3 is CASSGDSEETQYF. The CDR3 DNA is TGCGCCAGCAGCGGGGACAGCGAAGAGACCCAGTACTTC.

This clonotype was seen a handful of times. The chain has TRBV19 and TRBJ2-1; D is perhaps TRBD1 or TRBD2 (6 bases each). Trimming cost V 8 bases and J 8 bases, with 19 bases left between them. This CDR3 is 14 amino acids long. Germline CDR1 reads LNHDA; CDR2 reads SQIVND (reference sequence). CDR3 in DNA: TGTGCCAGTGCTATGGGGGGCCTCTGGGATGAGCAGTTCTTC. Its translation: CASAMGGLWDEQFF.

The chain joins TRBV2 to TRBJ2-7; either TRBD1 or TRBD2 may supply D (5 bases each). Trimming stripped 3 bases from V and 3 bases from J, with 12 bases between. Germline values: CDR1 SNHLY, CDR2 FYNNEI. The CDR3 is 14 amino acids. In nucleotides, the CDR3 is TGTGCCAGCAGTGACGAGGGGCGAGTCTACGAGCAGTACTTC. Translating it yields CASSDEGRVYEQYF.

This clonotype was counted between two and nine times. V usage is TRBV7-2 and J usage is TRBJ2-1, with 9 nucleotides matching TRBD1. Germline V gene data show CDR1 as SGHTA and CDR2 as FQGNSA. This CDR3 is built from 14 residues. V dropped 0 bases and J dropped 8; count of bases not matched to a gene: 2. CDR3 nucleotides: TGTGCCAGCAGCTTAGCGGACAGGGGCTATGAGCAGTTCTTC. Residues: CASSLADRGYEQFF.

The chain couples TRBV10-3 to TRBJ2-7; a possible D gene is TRBD1 (5 bases). The V and J ends lost 3 bases and 2 bases respectively, with 11 bases between them. Germline CDR1 ENHRY, CDR2 SYGVKD. The CDR3 has 14 residues. The CDR3 here is CAISDGDSPYEQYF. The CDR3 bases are TGTGCCATCAGTGATGGAGACAGTCCCTACGAGCAGTACTTC.

This clonotype was seen a few times. The chain uses TRBV29-1 and TRBJ1-1, with D perhaps TRBD1 (6 bases). This CDR3 spans 11 amino acids. V was shortened by 5 bases and J by 3 bases, with 7 bases between the two germline ends. Per the germline V gene, CDR1 is SQVTM and CDR2 is ANQGSEA. The DNA for the CDR3 is TGCAGCGTTTACAGGGACACTGAAGCTTTCTTT. Protein product: CSVYRDTEAFF.

This clonotype was picked up a small number of times. The chain couples TRBV12-3 or TRBV12-4 to TRBJ2-2, with D possibly matching TRBD1 (5 bases). Trimming cost V 6 bases and J 5 bases, with 7 bases left between them. This CDR3 comprises 12 residues. The CDR3 DNA is TGTGCCAGCAGGCAGGGTACCGGGGAGCTGTTTTTT. The encoded protein is CASRQGTGELFF.

The rearrangement uses TRBV11-2 and TRBJ2-1; 8 bases agree with TRBD1. The V gene end was trimmed by 5 bases and the J gene end by 5 bases; junction bases not matched to a gene: 8. Germline CDR1 and CDR2: SGHAT and FQNNGV. The CDR3 extends over 15 amino acids. The CDR3 nucleotides read TGTGCCAGCAGCAATCCCGGGACAGGAGACAATGAGCAGTTCTTC. As protein: CASSNPGTGDNEQFF.

The CDR3 DNA is TGTGCCTGGAGTGTAACCCTGGAAAATATAAATGGCTACACCTTC. This codes for CAWSVTLENINGYTF. V is TRBV30 and J is TRBJ1-2, with unresolved D. The V and J ends lost 0 bases and 6 bases respectively, with 17 bases between them. This CDR3 spans 15 amino acids. CDR1 and CDR2 (germline): GTSNPN, SVGIG (reference sequence).

The sample holds a few counts of this clonotype. The chain recombines TRBV4-1 with TRBJ2-5; D perhaps matches TRBD2 (5 bases). The CDR3 runs 13 residues. CDR1 is MGHRA, CDR2 YSYEKL, per germline. V dropped 3 bases and J dropped 5 bases, with 10 bases sitting between them. CDR3 nucleotides: TGCGCCAGCAGCCAGGACCCGGGGGAGACCCAGTACTTC. Residues: CASSQDPGETQYF.

V gene TRBV7-2 combines with J gene TRBJ2-7; a weak D match, TRBD1 (5 bases). The length of the CDR3 is 14 residues. CDR1 and CDR2 from the germline V gene are SGHTA and FQGNSA. The V end was cut by 5 bases, the J end by 2 bases, with 13 bases between. The chain's CDR3 is CASSPRGPPYEQYF. The CDR3 coding sequence is TGTGCCAGCAGCCCAAGGGGTCCGCCCTACGAGCAGTACTTC.

There are a few counts of this clonotype. This sequence joins TRBV7-2 and TRBJ2-6; D is ambiguous. Germline V CDR1 and CDR2: SGHTA, FQGNSA. The V and J ends lost 1 base and 0 bases respectively, with 7 bases between them. The CDR3 has 16 amino acids. Here the CDR3 reads CASSLVRFSGANVLTF. The CDR3 DNA reads TGTGCCAGCAGCTTAGTGCGCTTCTCTGGGGCCAACGTCCTGACTTTC.

This clonotype was seen only a few times. This sequence joins TRBV5-6 and TRBJ2-3, with D perhaps matching TRBD1 or TRBD2 (5 bases each). This CDR3 comprises 15 residues. V dropped 4 bases and J dropped 2 bases, with 14 bases sitting between them. Germline CDR1 and CDR2: SGHDT and YYEEEE. The CDR3 loop reads CASSNRDRYTDTQYF. CDR3 coding DNA: TGTGCCAGCAGCAACCGGGACCGATACACAGATACGCAGTATTTT.

The chain links TRBV27 to TRBJ1-1; no clear D. Trimming removed 4 bases from V and 3 bases from J, with 9 bases in between. The CDR3 length is 13 residues. Germline CDR1 MNHEY, CDR2 SMNVEV (reference sequence). The CDR3 is CASSSQVYTEAFF. The CDR3 coding sequence is TGTGCCAGCAGTTCTCAGGTGTACACTGAAGCTTTCTTT.

This rearrangement joins TRBV2 to TRBJ1-2; 10 bases are a match to TRBD1. The germline gives CDR1 SNHLY, CDR2 FYNNEI. The ends lost 4 bases at V and 5 bases at J; junction bases unmatched: 10. The CDR3 sequence is 16 residues long. CDR3: CASSGSGTGDIYGYTF. CDR3 coding DNA: TGTGCCAGCAGTGGTTCGGGGACAGGGGATATATATGGCTACACCTTC.